Listed below are T cell receptor beta chains from one sample, sequenced in a study of identical twins. MiXCR, applied by TCRdb to the 5' RACE reads, yields one record per CDR3 protein. The table shows fewer than 900,000 distinct CDR3 sequences, with about 20% occurring only once. The sample also formed part of further work on T cells expressing NK-cell markers.

Sequencing was done on a sample of PBMCs. Every receptor here comes from a woman between 18 and 29 years old in good health. Both conserved end residues are part of each CDR3. A D gene is named only where the DNA matches it firmly. Clone size is not always given. Where it is, it says once, few, many or a class for expanded clones.

d_call | j_call | clone_size | v_call | cdr3_nt | cdr3_aa
. | TRBJ1-2 | . | TRBV15 | TGTGCCACCTCGGTATCGGGGGTCGGCTATGGCTACACCTTC | CATSVSGVGYGYTF
. | TRBJ2-7 | . | TRBV20-1 | TGCAGTGCTAGAGGGGGACAATGGCGGCAGCAGTACTTC | CSARGGQWRQQYF
. | TRBJ1-4 | . | TRBV5-6 | TGTGCCAGCAGCTTGGTAGGGGCGTGTGAAAAACTGTTTTTT | CASSLVGACEKLFF
TRBD1 | TRBJ2-1 | once | TRBV4-1 | TGCGCCAGCAGCCAGCGACAGGGTGGGTCCTACAATGAGCAGTTCTTC | CASSQRQGGSYNEQFF
. | TRBJ2-3 | few | TRBV24-1 | TGTGCCACCAGTGATAGGCGGACGGCTTCAAATACGCAGTATTTT | CATSDRRTASNTQYF
. | TRBJ1-2 | few | TRBV20-1 | TGCAGTGCTAGAGATCTTTTTCATAGGGATACGGGACCTTACTTC | CSARDLFHRDTGPYF
. | TRBJ2-3 | once | TRBV7-2 | TGTGCCAGCAGCCGTATGGTGAGCACAGATACGCAGTATTTT | CASSRMVSTDTQYF
. | TRBJ2-3 | . | TRBV20-1 | TGCAGTGCTCAGCTACCGGGACCTCCACAGGATACGCAGTATTTT | CSAQLPGPPQDTQYF
. | TRBJ2-1 | many | TRBV7-6 | TGTGCCAGCAGCTTGGGGGATAGGCCGTTTTTT | CASSLGDRPFF
TRBD1 | TRBJ1-2 | few | TRBV20-1 | TGCAGTGCCACTATCCAGGGGGAGTATGGCTACACCTTC | CSATIQGEYGYTF
. | TRBJ2-6 | . | TRBV20-1 | TGCAGTGCTAGGGGGCCCGGGGCGACTAACTCTGGGGCCAACGTCCTGACTTTC | CSARGPGATNSGANVLTF
TRBD1 | TRBJ2-7 | . | TRBV2 | TGTGCCAGCAGTGAACGGACAGGTACCTACGAGCAGTACTTC | CASSERTGTYEQYF
. | TRBJ2-4 | . | TRBV9 | TGTGCCAGCAGCCCAAGCGGAAACCGGCTAGCCAAAAACATTCAGTACTTC | CASSPSGNRLAKNIQYF
. | TRBJ2-5 | many | TRBV29-1 | TGCAGCGCCTTCGACAGCCAAGAGACCCAGTACTTC | CSAFDSQETQYF
TRBD2 | TRBJ2-1 | few | TRBV11-2 | TGTGCCAGCAGCTCAGCGGGGGGTACCTACAATGAGCAGTTCTTC | CASSSAGGTYNEQFF
. | TRBJ1-1 | . | TRBV7-9 | TGTGCCAGCCCTCCTCTCAACAGGGAGAGGTTCACTGAAGCTTTCTTT | CASPPLNRERFTEAFF
. | TRBJ1-2 | medium-sized | TRBV10-3 | TGTGCCATCAGTGAGACCCCGGCCGAGGAGGGCTATGGCTACACCTTC | CAISETPAEEGYGYTF
. | TRBJ1-1 | . | TRBV27 | TGTGCCAGCGGTCTCCCTGAAGCTTTCTTT | CASGLPEAFF
. | TRBJ2-1 | . | TRBV20-1 | TGCAGTGCTACCAACCATGAGCAGTTCTTC | CSATNHEQFF
. | TRBJ2-7 | few | TRBV10-3 | TGTGCCTCTAAGGCTCTCCCTCTCTCCTACGAGCAGTACTTC | CASKALPLSYEQYF
TRBD1 | TRBJ2-3 | . | TRBV6-1 | TGTGCCAGCAGTGACAGGGGGAACACAGATACGCAGTATTTT | CASSDRGNTDTQYF
. | TRBJ2-7 | . | TRBV4-3 | TGCGCCAGCAGCCACGGACAGTCACCGACCCGCGAGCAGTACTTC | CASSHGQSPTREQYF
TRBD2 | TRBJ2-1 | . | TRBV29-1 | TGCAGCGTTGCCGCGGTAGCGGGGGGGAGTAATGAGCAGTTCTTC | CSVAAVAGGSNEQFF
. | TRBJ2-1 | . | TRBV15 | TGTGCCACCAGCCGGAGGTTTAATTACAATGAGCAGTTCTTC | CATSRRFNYNEQFF
TRBD2 | TRBJ2-1 | . | TRBV5-4 | TGTGCCAGTAAGGTGGGCGGGGGGTCGCACAATGAGCAGTTCTTC | CASKVGGGSHNEQFF
TRBD1 | TRBJ2-4 | . | TRBV6-1 | TGTGCCAGCAGTGAGACAGGGTTCTTAGCCAAAAACATTCAGTACTTC | CASSETGFLAKNIQYF
. | TRBJ2-7 | . | TRBV3-1 | TGTGCCAGCAGCCGTGAGGGCAGTTCCCTTGCCTACGAGCAGTACTTC | CASSREGSSLAYEQYF
TRBD1 | TRBJ1-5 | many | TRBV29-1 | TGCAGCGTCGCTACAGGGGGGGGTCAGCCCCAGCATTTT | CSVATGGGQPQHF
. | TRBJ2-1 | few | TRBV20-1 | TGCAGTGCTAACGCCCGAACCTACAATGAGCAGTTCTTC | CSANARTYNEQFF
. | TRBJ2-7 | . | TRBV6-1 | TGTGCCAGCCGAGTGACGGCCAGCTCCTACGAGCAGTACTTC | CASRVTASSYEQYF
TRBD2 | TRBJ2-6 | many | TRBV3-1 | TGTGCCAGCAGCCCGCTAGCGGGAGTGTATGGGGCCAACGTCCTGACTTTC | CASSPLAGVYGANVLTF
TRBD2 | TRBJ2-1 | many | TRBV29-1 | TGCAGCGTTGAAGAACCGGGACTAGCGGGAGGACCTTACAATGAGCAGTTCTTC | CSVEEPGLAGGPYNEQFF
. | TRBJ2-7 | few | TRBV5-1 | TGCGCCAGCAGCTTGTCCGAGGGGTACGAGCAGTACTTC | CASSLSEGYEQYF
TRBD2 | TRBJ2-7 | . | TRBV12-3/TRBV12-4 | TGTGCCAGCAGCCTCGGACTAGCGTCGCCCTACGAGCAGTACTTC | CASSLGLASPYEQYF
. | TRBJ2-1 | . | TRBV20-1 | TGCAGTGCTAGAGATCAGGTGAAACAGGGAACGTGGAGTGAGCAGTTCTTC | CSARDQVKQGTWSEQFF
TRBD2 | TRBJ2-7 | few | TRBV20-1 | TGCAGTGCTCAAGCGGGAGGGAGTGGTAGGCGGTACTTC | CSAQAGGSGRRYF
TRBD2 | TRBJ2-4 | . | TRBV7-9 | TGTGCCAGCAGCCGACTGACTAGCTCCAACATTCAGTACTTC | CASSRLTSSNIQYF
. | TRBJ2-7 | many | TRBV5-1 | TGCGCCAGCAGCAACGGAGGGGAGCAGTACTTC | CASSNGGEQYF
. | TRBJ1-6 | . | TRBV20-1 | TGCAGTGCCCCGAGGTCCGGGCAGAATAATTCACCCCTCCACTTT | CSAPRSGQNNSPLHF
TRBD2 | TRBJ2-1 | . | TRBV12-3/TRBV12-4 | TGTGCCAGCAGATTACCCGGGACTAGCGGGGGAGGTGAGCAGTTCTTC | CASRLPGTSGGGEQFF
TRBD2 | TRBJ2-3 | . | TRBV11-2 | TGTGCCAGCAGCTTAGAGCTGGCGCGGGAGGACGATACGCAGTATTTT | CASSLELAREDDTQYF
. | TRBJ1-1 | . | TRBV25-1 | TGTGCCAGCAGTGACCCACCGGGTGGTGAAGCTTTCTTT | CASSDPPGGEAFF
TRBD2 | TRBJ2-1 | few | TRBV24-1 | TGTGCCACCAGTGATGGGGGGGTCTATGAGCAGTTCTTC | CATSDGGVYEQFF
TRBD2 | TRBJ2-7 | . | TRBV12-3/TRBV12-4 | TGTGCCAGCAACGAAAAGCGGGACTCCTACGAGCAGTACTTC | CASNEKRDSYEQYF
. | TRBJ2-3 | . | TRBV7-2 | TGTGCCAGCAGCTTAGTTGTCAAAGATACGCAGTATTTT | CASSLVVKDTQYF
. | TRBJ2-7 | many | TRBV12-3/TRBV12-4 | TGTGCCAGCCAGCGTTTGGGGGTGGGTGAGCAGTACTTC | CASQRLGVGEQYF
. | TRBJ2-7 | . | TRBV9 | TGTGCCAGCAGCGTAGGGGACGTCTCCTACGAGCAGTACTTC | CASSVGDVSYEQYF
. | TRBJ1-6 | . | TRBV15 | TGTGCCACCAGCAGAGATTCAGGGTTTGGTTCACCCCTCCACTTT | CATSRDSGFGSPLHF